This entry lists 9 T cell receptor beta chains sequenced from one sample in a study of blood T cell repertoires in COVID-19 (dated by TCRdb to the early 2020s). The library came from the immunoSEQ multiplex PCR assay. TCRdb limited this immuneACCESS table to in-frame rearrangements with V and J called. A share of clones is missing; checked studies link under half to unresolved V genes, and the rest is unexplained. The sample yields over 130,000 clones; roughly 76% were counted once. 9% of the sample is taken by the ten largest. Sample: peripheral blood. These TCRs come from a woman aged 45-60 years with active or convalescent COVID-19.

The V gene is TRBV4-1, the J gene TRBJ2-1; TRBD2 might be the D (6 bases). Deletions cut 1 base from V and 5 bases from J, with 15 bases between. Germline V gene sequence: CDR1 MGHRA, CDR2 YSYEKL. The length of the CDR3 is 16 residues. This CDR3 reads CASSQGLLAVHNEQFF. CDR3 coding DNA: TGCGCCAGCAGCCAAGGTTTACTAGCTGTCCACAATGAGCAGTTCTTC.

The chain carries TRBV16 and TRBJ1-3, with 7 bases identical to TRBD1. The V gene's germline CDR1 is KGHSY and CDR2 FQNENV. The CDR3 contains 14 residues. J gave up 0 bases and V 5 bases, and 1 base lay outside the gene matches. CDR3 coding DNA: TGTGCCAGCAGCTGGGACAGCTCTGGAAACACCATATATTTT. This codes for CASSWDSSGNTIYF.

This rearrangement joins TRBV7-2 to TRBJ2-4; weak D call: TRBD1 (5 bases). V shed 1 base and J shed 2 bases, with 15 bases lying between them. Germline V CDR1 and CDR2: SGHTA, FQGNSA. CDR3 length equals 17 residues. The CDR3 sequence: CASSLVIRDGTKNIQYF. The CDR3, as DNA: TGTGCCAGCAGCTTAGTGATCAGGGATGGGACCAAAAACATTCAGTACTTC.

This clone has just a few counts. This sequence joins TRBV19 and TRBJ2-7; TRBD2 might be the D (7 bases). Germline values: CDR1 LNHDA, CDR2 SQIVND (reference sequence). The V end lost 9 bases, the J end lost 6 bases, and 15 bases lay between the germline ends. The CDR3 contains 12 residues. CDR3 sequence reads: CARRGGRGEQYF. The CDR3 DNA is TGTGCCAGGAGGGGGGGAAGGGGCGAGCAGTACTTC.

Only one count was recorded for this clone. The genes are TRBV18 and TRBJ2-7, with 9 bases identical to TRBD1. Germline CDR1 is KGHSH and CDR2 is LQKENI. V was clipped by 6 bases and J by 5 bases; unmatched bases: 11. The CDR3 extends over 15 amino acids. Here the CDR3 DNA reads TGTGCCAGCTCCCTGGCGACAGGGGGTTTCAACGAGCAGTACTTC. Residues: CASSLATGGFNEQYF.

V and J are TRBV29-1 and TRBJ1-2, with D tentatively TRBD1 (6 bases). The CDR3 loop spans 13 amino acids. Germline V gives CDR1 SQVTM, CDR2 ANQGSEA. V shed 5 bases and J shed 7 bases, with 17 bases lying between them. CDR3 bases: TGCAGCGTTCCCCGCGTTACAGGGCCTGGCTACACCTTC. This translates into CSVPRVTGPGYTF.

The CDR3 protein is CASSLGGQGATDTQYF. Written as DNA, the CDR3 is TGTGCCAGCAGCCTCGGGGGACAGGGGGCCACAGATACGCAGTATTTT. The chain links TRBV9 to TRBJ2-3, with 12 bases fitting TRBD1. CDR1 is SGDLS, CDR2 YYNGEE, per germline. The CDR3 loop spans 16 amino acids. V lost 4 bases, J lost 2 bases, and 5 bases stayed unmatched.

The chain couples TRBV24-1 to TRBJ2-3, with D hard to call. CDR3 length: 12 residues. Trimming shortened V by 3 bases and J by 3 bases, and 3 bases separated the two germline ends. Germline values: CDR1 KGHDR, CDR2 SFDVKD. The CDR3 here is CATSDRTDTQYF. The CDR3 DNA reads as TGTGCCACCAGTGATCGGACAGATACGCAGTATTTT.

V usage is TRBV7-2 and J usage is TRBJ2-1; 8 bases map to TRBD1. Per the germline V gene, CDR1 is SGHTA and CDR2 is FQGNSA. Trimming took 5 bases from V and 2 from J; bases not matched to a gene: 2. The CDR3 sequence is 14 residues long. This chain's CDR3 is CASSVQGAYNEQFF. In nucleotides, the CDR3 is TGTGCCAGCAGCGTACAGGGGGCCTACAATGAGCAGTTCTTC.